The clone carrying this T cell receptor (beta chain) was observed a few times. What it recognizes is unknown. Samples came from axillary lymph nodes draining the breast cancer. Germline CDR1 GTSNPN, CDR2 SVGIG (reference sequence). The CDR3 totals 13 residues. The V end was cut by 0 bases, the J end by 8 bases, with 11 bases between. These data are taken from a study of breast tumors, draining lymph nodes, adjacent tissues. Overall study results and limits: Findings are consistent with lymph node origin and intratumoral expansion of most tumor T cells. Tumors had less TCR diversity than lymph nodes, more than nontumor tissue. Luminal-like breast cancer showed significantly higher tumor–nontumor repertoire similarity than basal-like.

TCRdb independently ran MiXCR on the multiplex PCR reads; one entry per CDR3 protein. The sample shows 130,000 or so distinct CDR3 sequences, about 30% of them seen only once. Specimen: axillary lymph node tissue. The TCR sequence derives from a female donor with breast cancer. Some clones in this sample may be carry-over from other donors' samples. V is TRBV30 and J is TRBJ2-4; D may be TRBD1 or TRBD2 (6 bases each). The CDR3 is CAWSVRRGDIQYF. The CDR3 region has the DNA TGTGCCTGGAGTGTAAGAAGGGGGGACATTCAGTACTTC.